Sequencing of this TCR beta chain was carried out in a study of beta chain features in type 1 diabetes. This CDR3 has 14 amino acids. J was trimmed by 4 bases and V by 4 bases; bases with no gene match: 4. Germline lookup yields CDR1 SGHRS and CDR2 YFSETQ. Study-wide results and limits: There were fewer insertions and more deletions at the VDJ junctions of type 1 diabetes patients. Shortening that was moderate but significant affected the TCRB CDR3s of Type 1 diabetes patients in all four CD4+ subsets.

This clone has only a few counts. Its antigen is undetermined. Other nucleotide sequences from this sample produce the same CDR3. The isolated RNA, all of it, was reverse transcribed, so expressed TCRB transcripts were what got sequenced. The repertoire was sequenced with immunoSEQ multiplex PCR; TCRdb's copy has only in-frame clones and lacks some. The table records roughly 340,000 clones, roughly 13% of them present only once. The receptor was derived from a woman aged 18-35 years with type 1 diabetes. V gene TRBV5-1 combines with J gene TRBJ2-1; 8 bases fit TRBD1. The sample comprised naive CD4+ T cells from blood. CDR3 sequence (DNA): TGCGCCAGCAGCCCGGGACAGGATTACAATGAGCAGTTCTTC. This sequence encodes CASSPGQDYNEQFF.